These 30 T cell receptor beta chains share one sample of origin, sequenced in a study of blood T cell repertoires in COVID-19. Clones were sequenced by immunoSEQ multiplex PCR, and TCRdb holds only the in-frame ones, with some missing. The table has about 300,000 clones, about nine tenths seen once. The sequencing sample was made of PBMCs or T cells enriched from blood (not recorded which). The receptors come from a woman between 18 and 29 years old who had recovered from COVID-19.

V usage is TRBV29-1 and J usage is TRBJ1-3; D remains unclear. This CDR3 is built from 15 residues. With 5 bases removed from V and 0 bases from J, the gap between germline ends came to 14 bases. CDR1 SQVTM and CDR2 ANQGSEA come from the germline V gene. The CDR3 DNA is TGCAGCGTTTTGGGAGGGTCTTCCTCTGGAAACACCATATATTTT. The encoded protein is CSVLGGSSSGNTIYF. Drawing the rest from reference TRBV29-1 and TRBJ1-3, the complete variable domain is SAVISQKPSRDICQRGTSLTIQCQVDSQVTMMFWYRQQPGQSLTLIATANQGSEATYESGFVIDKFPISRPNLTFSTLTVSNMSPEDSSIYLCSVLGGSSSGNTIYFGEGSWLTVV.

The rearrangement links TRBV5-1 to TRBJ2-3, with TRBD2 as a possible D gene (8 bases). Per the germline V gene, CDR1 is SGHRS and CDR2 is YFSETQ. This CDR3 is built from 20 residues. The germline V and J ends were trimmed by 3 bases and 3 bases, with 29 bases remaining between them. The CDR3 bases are TGCGCCAGCAGCTCGACGACAGGGCTACCCGGGACTAGTTTTACAGATACGCAGTATTTT. It specifies CASSSTTGLPGTSFTDTQYF.

CDR3 sequence reads: CASSLRWEAGNSPLHF. The CDR3 DNA follows: TGTGCCAGCTCCCTACGCTGGGAGGCGGGGAATTCACCCCTCCACTTT. V usage is TRBV18 and J usage is TRBJ1-6; D is unclear. Trimming cost V 6 bases and J 7 bases, with 19 bases left between them. Germline V gene lookup returns CDR1 KGHSH and CDR2 LQKENI. The CDR3 totals 16 residues. Complete variable domain (other parts from reference TRBV18 and TRBJ1-6): NAGVMQNPRHLVRRRGQEARLRCSPMKGHSHVYWYRQLPEEGLKFMVYLQKENIIDESGMPKERFSAEFPKEGPSILRIQQVVRGDSAAYFCASSLRWEAGNSPLHFGNGTRLTVT.

The chain has TRBV6-5 and TRBJ1-1; D perhaps matches TRBD1 (6 bases). The ends were cut back, 4 bases at V and 4 bases at J, with 10 bases in the middle. The CDR3 sequence is 13 residues long. Germline values: CDR1 MNHEY, CDR2 SVGAGI. In DNA form, the CDR3 reads TGTGCCAGCAGTTTATACAGGGCCACTGAAGCTTTCTTT. This gives the protein CASSLYRATEAFF.

This chain links TRBV2 with TRBJ2-5; 7 bases match TRBD2. The V segment lost 6 bases and the J segment 1 base; nucleotides outside the gene matches: 5. The germline V gene has CDR1 SNHLY and CDR2 FYNNEI. The CDR3 covers 14 residues. The CDR3 coding sequence is TGTGCCAGCAGGGAGCGGGGATTCCAAGAGACCCAGTACTTC. This encodes CASRERGFQETQYF.

This clone has just a few counts. The chain carries TRBV19 and TRBJ2-2; D might be TRBD1 (6 bases). This CDR3 is 15 amino acids long. Deletions cut 7 bases from V and 4 bases from J, with 16 bases between. The germline V gene encodes CDR1 LNHDA and CDR2 SQIVND (reference sequence). In DNA, the CDR3 is TGTGCCAGTACCAACACAGGGTGGAGCACCGGGGAGCTGTTTTTT. Translated, it gives CASTNTGWSTGELFF.

The chain has TRBV24-1 and TRBJ2-7, with 10 bases lining up with TRBD1. Losses at the gene ends were 9 bases for V and 4 bases for J; bases not matched to a gene: 5. The V gene's germline CDR1 is KGHDR and CDR2 SFDVKD. The CDR3 spans 13 residues. This CDR3 is CATAGQGGYEQYF. DNA of the CDR3: TGTGCCACCGCCGGACAGGGGGGTTACGAGCAGTACTTC.

The chain links TRBV7-9 to TRBJ2-1; 10 positions match TRBD2. Looked up from germline, CDR1 is SEHNR and CDR2 is FQNEAQ (reference sequence). Trimming removed 5 bases from V and 3 bases from J; junction bases left unmatched: 13. This CDR3 is built from 18 residues. The CDR3 region has the DNA TGTGCCAGCAGCCACAAGGAGGGTAGCGGGAGGTTCTACAATGAGCAGTTCTTC. Translation: CASSHKEGSGRFYNEQFF.

This clone was seen only a few times. CDR3 loop: CASSFARGIEQFF. CDR3 coding DNA: TGTGCCAGCAGCTTCGCAAGGGGAATTGAGCAGTTCTTC. V is TRBV13 and J is TRBJ2-1; weak D call: TRBD1 (5 bases). The CDR3 is made up of 13 amino acids. V was pared by 3 bases and J by 9 bases, with 12 bases between. CDR1 and CDR2 (germline): PRHDT, FYEKMQ (reference sequence).

This clone was counted between two and nine times. The chain joins TRBV2 to TRBJ2-2; 8 nucleotides match TRBD1. CDR3 length: 14 amino acids. Germline V gene data show CDR1 as SNHLY and CDR2 as FYNNEI. The junction had 4 bases not matched to a gene; V was cut back by 6 bases and J by 4 bases. The DNA of the CDR3 is TGTGCCAGCAGAGAGGGGACAGGCACCGGGGAGCTGTTTTTT. Amino acids: CASREGTGTGELFF.

V is TRBV4-1 and J is TRBJ2-5; D is uncertain. Trimming removed 1 base from V and 5 bases from J, with 8 bases in between. The CDR3 sequence is 13 residues long. Germline lookup yields CDR1 MGHRA and CDR2 YSYEKL. The CDR3 is CASSQAFGETQYF. The CDR3 bases are TGCGCCAGCAGCCAAGCCTTCGGGGAGACCCAGTACTTC.

The chain combines TRBV11-2 with TRBJ2-3; D possibly corresponds to TRBD2 (6 bases). Germline lookup yields CDR1 SGHAT and CDR2 FQNNGV. Trimming shortened V by 8 bases and J by 6 bases, and 9 bases separated the two germline ends. The CDR3 totals 11 residues. The chain's CDR3 is CASRAGDTQYF. The CDR3 DNA follows: TGTGCCAGCCGGGCGGGGGATACGCAGTATTTT.

The J gene is TRBJ2-1, the V gene TRBV9; tentative D call: TRBD1 (6 bases). Germline assignment: CDR1 SGDLS and CDR2 YYNGEE. This CDR3 is built from 15 residues. V was pared by 2 bases and J by 5 bases, with 14 bases between. Here the CDR3 DNA reads TGTGCCAGCAGCGTTTCCGGGACAAAGAACAATGAGCAGTTCTTC. Protein: CASSVSGTKNNEQFF.

The chain couples TRBV28 to TRBJ2-1, with TRBD2 as a possible D gene (6 bases). Trimming left V 4 bases short and J 6 bases short, with 10 bases between. CDR1 and CDR2 from the germline V gene are MDHEN and SYDVKM. The CDR3 has 13 amino acids. The CDR3 DNA reads TGTGCCAGCAGTTCCCTCGGGGGCAATGAGCAGTTCTTC. It is translated as CASSSLGGNEQFF.

The CDR3 spells CASSLVGGKQETQYF. Written as DNA, the CDR3 is TGTGCCAGCAGCTTAGTCGGCGGGAAACAAGAGACCCAGTACTTC. The V call is TRBV7-7, the J call TRBJ2-5, with D tentatively TRBD2 (6 bases). CDR1 is SSHAT, CDR2 FNYEAQ, per germline (reference sequence). Deletions cut 1 base from V and 2 bases from J, with 11 bases between. The CDR3 length is 15 residues.

V gene TRBV24-1 combines with J gene TRBJ2-2; 7 positions agree with TRBD1. The V and J ends lost 9 bases and 2 bases, in that order; junction bases with no gene match: 2. CDR1 and CDR2 (germline): KGHDR, SFDVKD. The CDR3 length is 13 residues. The CDR3 DNA is TGTGCCACCGGACAGGATAACACCGGGGAGCTGTTTTTT. Amino acids: CATGQDNTGELFF.

The chain joins TRBV24-1 to TRBJ1-2, with 9 bases aligning to TRBD1. V lost 0 bases to trimming and J lost 8 bases; unmatched junction nucleotides: 6. The CDR3 runs 15 residues. From germline, CDR1 is KGHDR and CDR2 SFDVKD. The CDR3 protein is CATSDLHRGLGGYTF. The CDR3 DNA is TGTGCCACCAGTGATTTGCACAGGGGGCTCGGAGGCTACACCTTC.

This chain connects TRBV4-1 to TRBJ1-5, with 10 bases aligning to TRBD1. CDR3 size: 16 residues. J lost 6 bases, V lost 0 bases, and 5 bases had no gene match. Germline loops: CDR1 MGHRA, CDR2 YSYEKL. In nucleotides, the CDR3 is TGCGCCAGCAGCCAAGATCCGGGACAGGGGACTCAGCCCCAGCATTTT. It encodes CASSQDPGQGTQPQHF.

This clone appeared a single time. The chain recombines TRBV5-1 with TRBJ1-3; D perhaps matches TRBD1 (6 bases). The ends were cut back, 7 bases at V and 5 bases at J, with 13 bases in the middle. In germline, CDR1 is SGHRS, CDR2 YFSETQ. This CDR3 contains 13 residues. CDR3 protein: CASGSDRRNTIYF. The CDR3 coding sequence is TGCGCCAGCGGATCGGACAGAAGAAACACCATATATTTT. The full variable domain, completed using reference TRBV5-1 and TRBJ1-3, is KAGVTQTPRYLIKTRGQQVTLSCSPISGHRSVSWYQQTPGQGLQFLFEYFSETQRNKGNFPGRFSGRQFSNSRSEMNVSTLELGDSALYLCASGSDRRNTIYFGEGSWLTVV.

The rearrangement joins TRBV5-6 to TRBJ1-2; D is ambiguous. Germline V gene lookup returns CDR1 SGHDT and CDR2 YYEEEE. CDR3 size: 13 residues. The ends were cut back, 5 bases at V and 3 bases at J, with 11 bases in the middle. The CDR3 nucleotides are TGTGCCAGCAGTTTTGGAGCGGACTATGGCTACACCTTC. Translation: CASSFGADYGYTF. The variable domain in full, completed from reference TRBV5-6 and TRBJ1-2, reads DAGVTQSPTHLIKTRGQQVTLRCSPKSGHDTVSWYQQALGQGPQFIFQYYEEEERQRGNFPDRFSGHQFPNYSSELNVNALLLGDSALYLCASSFGADYGYTFGSGTRLTVV.

The V call is TRBV7-6, the J call TRBJ2-4; 13 nucleotides line up with TRBD2. The CDR3 runs to 16 residues. V lost 4 bases, J lost 5 bases, and 5 bases stayed unmatched. Germline V gene sequence: CDR1 SGHVS, CDR2 FNYEAQ. CDR3 DNA: TGTGCCAGCAGCTACGGACTAGCGGGAGCGGAAAACATTCAGTACTTC. Its translation is CASSYGLAGAENIQYF.

This sequence joins TRBV7-3 and TRBJ2-3; D unresolved. The CDR3 sequence is 14 residues long. Trimming stripped 5 bases from V and 4 bases from J, with 13 bases between. Germline V lookup: CDR1 SGHTA, CDR2 FQGTGA. This chain's CDR3 is CASSPTKSSDTQYF. CDR3 DNA: TGTGCCAGCAGCCCAACTAAGAGTTCAGATACGCAGTATTTT. The complete variable domain, with remaining parts taken from reference TRBV7-3 and TRBJ2-3, reads GAGVSQTPSNKVTEKGKYVELRCDPISGHTALYWYRQSLGQGPEFLIYFQGTGAADDSGLPNDRFFAVRPEGSVSTLKIQRTERGDSAVYLCASSPTKSSDTQYFGPGTRLTVL.

The chain has TRBV30 and TRBJ2-1, with 11 nucleotides matching TRBD2. CDR3 length: 17 amino acids. The germline CDR1 and CDR2 sequences are GTSNPN and SVGIG (reference sequence). Germline trimming cut 0 bases from V and 3 bases from J; bases unmatched to any gene: 7. The CDR3, as DNA: TGTGCCTGGAGTGTAATGACTAGCGGGATCCACTACAATGAGCAGTTCTTC. It is translated as CAWSVMTSGIHYNEQFF.

This clone appeared a single time. The chain uses TRBV11-2 and TRBJ2-1, with TRBD2 identical over 7 bases. V shed 6 bases, J shed 4 bases, and the junction held 9 bases outside the gene matches. The germline V gene has CDR1 SGHAT and CDR2 FQNNGV. The CDR3 loop spans 15 amino acids. The CDR3 protein is CASSTWTGGYNEQFF. The CDR3 DNA follows: TGTGCCAGCAGTACTTGGACGGGGGGTTACAATGAGCAGTTCTTC.

CDR3 DNA: TGCGCCAGCAGCTTGGGACAGGCCTTCTGGGGAGCTTTCTTT. Protein sequence: CASSLGQAFWGAFF. The chain joins TRBV5-1 to TRBJ1-1; perhaps TRBD1 as D (6 bases). In germline, CDR1 is SGHRS, CDR2 YFSETQ. Trimming removed 0 bases at V and 10 bases at J, with 16 bases between. The CDR3 is 14 residues long.

The gene calls are TRBV6-5 and TRBJ2-3; 12 nucleotides match TRBD2. Unmatched junction bases numbered 6, after V lost 6 bases and J lost 5 bases. This CDR3 has 15 residues. Germline V gives CDR1 MNHEY, CDR2 SVGAGI. CDR3 bases: TGTGCCAGCAGGCCTAGCGGGGGGGTAAGAGATACGCAGTATTTT. Translating gives CASRPSGGVRDTQYF.

The chain has TRBV19 and TRBJ1-6; D is unclear. The CDR3 loop spans 14 amino acids. Germline CDR1 is LNHDA and CDR2 is SQIVND (reference sequence). Trimming took off 6 bases at V and 0 bases at J, with 6 bases between the two ends. The CDR3 nucleotides read TGTGCCAGTAGCGGGAGCTCCTATAATTCACCCCTCCACTTT. This translates into CASSGSSYNSPLHF.

The rearrangement uses TRBV4-1 and TRBJ1-1, with 8 bases identical to TRBD1. Germline V lookup: CDR1 MGHRA, CDR2 YSYEKL. The CDR3 covers 14 residues. V trimming: 7 bases; J trimming: 6 bases; junction bases outside the gene matches: 10. CDR3 sequence reads: CASTFGQGFSEAFF. CDR3 nucleotide sequence: TGCGCCAGCACCTTTGGACAGGGCTTTTCTGAAGCTTTCTTT.

This clone has a single count. This sequence joins TRBV30 and TRBJ2-7, with no clear D. The germline V gene encodes CDR1 GTSNPN and CDR2 SVGIG (reference sequence). V gave up 1 base and J gave up 0 bases, with 7 bases separating them. There are 13 residues in the CDR3. CDR3 protein: CAWSGYSSYEQYF. CDR3 sequence (DNA): TGTGCCTGGAGTGGGTACAGCTCCTACGAGCAGTACTTC.

CDR3 amino acids: CASSEGQSNNNSPLHF. Here the CDR3 DNA reads TGTGCCAGCAGTGAAGGACAGTCTAATAATAATTCACCCCTCCACTTT. This chain joins TRBV25-1 and TRBJ1-6, with D possibly matching TRBD1 (6 bases). CDR1 and CDR2 (germline): MGHDK, SYGVNS. V lost 2 bases, J lost 5 bases, and 13 bases lay in between. The CDR3 length is 16 residues.